Presented here are 26 T cell receptor beta chains from one specimen sequenced in a study of T cells in Graves' hyperthyroidism and ophthalmopathy. RNA transcripts gave rise to amplified TCR beta CDR3 regions. An initial round of RT-PCR targeting the TCR CDR3 relied on the HTBI primer set. Each CDR3 protein is one row after TCRdb ran MiXCR on the multiplex PCR reads. The table lists some 92,000 distinct CDR3 sequences, around 40% of them singletons. Sequenced sample: peripheral blood or thyroid tissue (not recorded which). The receptors come from a woman aged 25 to 39 with Graves' hyperthyroidism.

The chain carries TRBV15 and TRBJ1-4; 11 bases match TRBD1. This CDR3 comprises 15 residues. J gave up 9 bases and V 0 bases, and 3 bases lay outside the gene matches. Germline CDR1 LNHNV, CDR2 YYDKDF (reference sequence). CDR3: CATSREGTGGKKLFF. CDR3 bases: TGTGCCACCAGCAGAGAGGGGACAGGGGGTAAAAAACTGTTTTTT.

Ten or more counts support this clonotype. The V call is TRBV9, the J call TRBJ2-7; D perhaps matches TRBD1 (6 bases). Between the trimmed V and J ends, which lost 3 bases and 0 bases, there was a span of 10 bases. The CDR3 runs to 14 residues. Germline CDR1 SGDLS, CDR2 YYNGEE. The CDR3 spells CASSAGGHSYEQYF. CDR3 in DNA: TGTGCCAGCAGCGCTGGGGGACACTCCTACGAGCAGTACTTC.

Concerning this clonotype: A read error may account for a junction end that differs from germline. This sequence joins TRBV4-1 and TRBJ2-6; D gene ambiguous. The germline V gene encodes CDR1 MGHRA and CDR2 YSYEKL. The CDR3 totals 9 residues. The CDR3 is CASSQDRGF. In DNA form, the CDR3 reads TGCGCCAGCAGCCAAGATCGTGGTTTC.

This clonotype was detected ten times or more. The CDR3 sequence: CASSLEGAVPTEAFF. CDR3 sequence (DNA): TGTGCCAGCAGCTTAGAGGGGGCAGTCCCCACTGAAGCTTTCTTT. The chain employs TRBV7-2 and TRBJ1-1, with 7 bases matching TRBD1. There are 15 residues in the CDR3. V lost 1 base and J lost 4; bases outside the gene matches: 6. Per the germline V gene, CDR1 is SGHTA and CDR2 is FQGNSA.

The sample holds many counts of this clonotype. V is TRBV5-4 and J is TRBJ1-1; D remains ambiguous. This CDR3 comprises 14 residues. CDR1 and CDR2 from the germline V gene are SGHNT and YYREEE (reference sequence). Trimming removed 4 bases at V and 0 bases at J, with 10 bases between. Written as DNA, the CDR3 is TGTGCCAGCAGCCCCGAGCGGATGAACACTGAAGCTTTCTTT. It specifies CASSPERMNTEAFF. Filled out from reference TRBV5-4 and TRBJ1-1, the complete variable domain reads ETGVTQSPTHLIKTRGQQVTLRCSSQSGHNTVSWYQQALGQGPQFIFQYYREEENGRGNFPPRFSGLQFPNYSSELNVNALELDDSALYLCASSPERMNTEAFFGQGTRLTVV.

This rearrangement joins TRBV7-9 to TRBJ2-6, with D maybe TRBD2 (7 bases). The V end was cut by 4 bases, the J end by 1 base, with 11 bases between. In germline, CDR1 is SEHNR, CDR2 FQNEAQ (reference sequence). This CDR3 spans 16 amino acids. CDR3 DNA: TGTGCCAGCAGCTCCCGGGGGGCATCTGGGGCCAACGTCCTGACTTTC. It yields the protein CASSSRGASGANVLTF. Full variable domain (outside the CDR3, taken from reference TRBV7-9 and TRBJ2-6): DTGVSQNPRHKITKRGQNVTFRCDPISEHNRLYWYRQTLGQGPEFLTYFQNEAQLEKSRLLSDRFSAERPKGSFSTLEIQRTEQGDSAMYLCASSSRGASGANVLTFGAGSRLTVL.

This clonotype came up many times. The chain recombines TRBV7-9 with TRBJ2-3; D perhaps matches TRBD2 (5 bases). This CDR3 is built from 12 residues. Germline V gene lookup returns CDR1 SEHNR and CDR2 FQNEAQ (reference sequence). Trimming cost V 3 bases and J 6 bases, with 7 bases left between them. CDR3 sequence reads: CASSLRRDTQYF. The CDR3 DNA reads as TGTGCCAGCAGCTTGCGGAGGGATACGCAGTATTTT.

About this clonotype: A much more abundant neighbour one base away suggests this may be a read error. V gene TRBV30 combines with J gene TRBJ1-3, with D uncertain. Trimming left V 4 bases short and J 8 bases short, with 15 bases between. CDR1 and CDR2 from the germline V gene are GTSNPN and SVGIG (reference sequence). This CDR3 contains 13 residues. CDR3: CAWNDGTGDTIYF. The DNA for the CDR3 is TGTGCCTGGAACGACGGCACGGGAGACACCATATATTTT.

This clonotype was counted many times. At one end the junction does not follow the germline gene, possibly because of a read error. The genes are TRBV24-1 and TRBJ1-6, with D possibly matching TRBD1 (5 bases). The CDR3 is made up of 16 amino acids. CDR1 and CDR2 (germline): KGHDR, SFDVKD. The CDR3 reads CATFGGRASFNSPLHF. The CDR3 region has the DNA TGTGCCACCTTCGGCGGCAGGGCCTCCTTTAATTCACCCCTCCACTTT.

The rearrangement uses TRBV24-1 and TRBJ1-5, with D maybe TRBD1 (6 bases). The length of the CDR3 is 14 residues. In germline, CDR1 is KGHDR, CDR2 SFDVKD. Trimming stripped 4 bases from V and 6 bases from J, with 12 bases between. The CDR3, as DNA: TGTGCCACCAGTGAAACAGGGTCCGGTCAGCCCCAGCATTTT. This translates into CATSETGSGQPQHF.

At least ten counts were recorded for this clonotype. The rearrangement joins TRBV9 to TRBJ2-7; 9 bases are a match to TRBD1. This CDR3 comprises 14 residues. CDR1 and CDR2 (germline): SGDLS, YYNGEE. V gave up 3 bases and J gave up 5 bases; unmatched junction bases: 6. The CDR3 region has the DNA TGTGCCAGCAGCGCAGTCGGGACAGGGCACGAGCAGTACTTC. Its protein is CASSAVGTGHEQYF.

At least ten counts were recorded for this clonotype. The chain carries TRBV7-9 and TRBJ2-3; D is unresolved. Germline V CDR1 and CDR2: SEHNR, FQNEAQ (reference sequence). V dropped 3 bases and J dropped 5 bases, with 6 bases sitting between them. There are 12 residues in the CDR3. CDR3 DNA: TGTGCCAGCAGCTTGTGGTTAGATACGCAGTATTTT. Protein: CASSLWLDTQYF.

In DNA, the CDR3 is TGTGCCAGCAGCTCTTCCACAGGGGAGAACACTGAAGCTTTCTTT. Its protein product is CASSSSTGENTEAFF. The chain uses TRBV7-9 and TRBJ1-1, with TRBD1 matching over 7 bases. This CDR3 is 15 amino acids long. Germline trimming cut 4 bases from V and 1 base from J; bases unmatched to any gene: 6. Per the germline V gene, CDR1 is SEHNR and CDR2 is FQNEAQ (reference sequence).

This clonotype was seen only once. The V gene is TRBV7-9, the J gene TRBJ2-2; either TRBD1 or TRBD2 may supply D (5 bases each). Trimming left V 11 bases short and J 4 bases short, with 11 bases between. Germline V gives CDR1 SEHNR, CDR2 FQNEAQ (reference sequence). CDR3 length: 12 amino acids. Written as DNA, the CDR3 is TGTGCCGGGACCCCCCCCACCGGGGAGCTGTTTTTT. This gives the protein CAGTPPTGELFF.

This clonotype was recorded at least ten times. The chain has TRBV6-5 and TRBJ1-5; D not certain. V lost 4 bases and J 2 bases, leaving 6 bases between the germline ends. The CDR3 length is 13 residues. Germline V gives CDR1 MNHEY, CDR2 SVGAGI. The CDR3 DNA follows: TGTGCCAGCAGTTCGGTAGGCAATCAGCCCCAGCATTTT. It specifies CASSSVGNQPQHF.

This clonotype was observed many times. The gene calls are TRBV6-5 and TRBJ1-2, with a possible D match to TRBD1 (5 bases). The CDR3 is 14 amino acids. Germline-derived CDR1 and CDR2 are MNHEY and SVGAGI. Trimming cost V 0 bases and J 5 bases, with 10 bases left between them. The CDR3 is CASSYSPTAYGYTF. CDR3 in DNA: TGTGCCAGCAGTTACTCTCCGACAGCTTATGGCTACACCTTC.

The CDR3 nucleotides read TGTGCCACCAGTGATACCCGACACTTT. Its translation is CATSDTRHF. This chain uses TRBV24-1 with TRBJ1-6; D is unclear. Per the germline V gene, CDR1 is KGHDR and CDR2 is SFDVKD. The ends were cut back, 3 bases at V and 19 bases at J, with 6 bases in the middle. The CDR3 has 9 amino acids.

This sequence joins TRBV2 and TRBJ1-5, with 10 nucleotides matching TRBD1. Germline CDR1 reads SNHLY; CDR2 reads FYNNEI. This CDR3 is 18 amino acids long. The V gene end was trimmed by 4 bases and the J gene end by 1 base; junction bases not matched to a gene: 10. The DNA of the CDR3 is TGTGCCAGCAGTGTCACGGGACAGGGGAGAAGGAGCAATCAGCCCCAGCATTTT. Translation gives CASSVTGQGRRSNQPQHF. Variable domain in full (rest from reference TRBV2 and TRBJ1-5): EPEVTQTPSHQVTQMGQEVILRCVPISNHLYFYWYRQILGQKVEFLVSFYNNEISEKSEIFDDQFSVERPDGSNFTLKIRSTKLEDSAMYFCASSVTGQGRRSNQPQHFGDGTRLSIL.

Of note for this clonotype: One end of the junction does not line up with germline, which may come from a read error. The chain is built from TRBV2 and TRBJ1-3, with TRBD1 matching 8 bases. The CDR3 extends over 13 amino acids. The germline gives CDR1 SNHLY, CDR2 FYNNEI. The CDR3 DNA follows: TGTGCCACCGCCGGGACAGGAGGAAACACCAAATATTTT. Protein product: CATAGTGGNTKYF. The full variable domain, its missing parts supplied by reference TRBV2 and TRBJ1-3, is EPEVTQTPSHQVTQMGQEVILRCVPISNHLYFYWYRQILGQKVEFLVSFYNNEISEKSEIFDDQFSVERPDGSNFTLKIRSTKLEDSAMYFCATAGTGGNTKYFGEGSWLTVV.

The chain recombines TRBV7-9 with TRBJ2-4, with 9 bases that match TRBD1. Looked up from germline, CDR1 is SEHNR and CDR2 is FQNEAQ (reference sequence). The CDR3 spans 13 residues. Trimming took 4 bases from V and 12 from J; bases not matched to a gene: 7. CDR3 sequence (DNA): TGTGCCAGCAGCTGGGACAGGGCCGGGGATCAGTACTTC. Amino acids: CASSWDRAGDQYF.

This clonotype was detected ten times or more. The chain has TRBV2 and TRBJ1-5; D ambiguous. CDR1 is SNHLY and CDR2 is FYNNEI in the germline V gene. Trimming removed 5 bases at V and 4 bases at J, with 9 bases between. The CDR3 loop spans 13 amino acids. DNA for the CDR3: TGTGCCAGCAGTCCGAACAGAAATCAGCCCCAGCATTTT. Its protein product is CASSPNRNQPQHF. The variable domain in full, with the rest retrieved from reference TRBV2 and TRBJ1-5, is EPEVTQTPSHQVTQMGQEVILRCVPISNHLYFYWYRQILGQKVEFLVSFYNNEISEKSEIFDDQFSVERPDGSNFTLKIRSTKLEDSAMYFCASSPNRNQPQHFGDGTRLSIL.

Concerning this clonotype itself: Since the CDR3 does not end with the conserved phenylalanine or tryptophan, this likely comes from a read error. This rearrangement joins TRBV20-1 to TRBJ1-5; D call uncertain. The germline CDR1 and CDR2 sequences are DFQATT and SNEGSKA (reference sequence). CDR3 size: 12 residues. In DNA form, the CDR3 reads TGCAGTGCTAGGGACCACAATCGGCCCCAGCATCTT. It yields the protein CSARDHNRPQHL.

Ten or more counts support this clonotype. A much larger clone lies one base from this, so it may be a read error. The CDR3 does not end in the conserved phenylalanine or tryptophan, so this is likely a read error. The V call is TRBV6-1, the J call TRBJ1-2, with D possibly matching TRBD1 (5 bases). The CDR3 extends over 15 amino acids. Germline CDR1 is MNHNS and CDR2 is SASEGT. V was trimmed by 1 base and J by 7 bases, leaving 16 bases between them. The CDR3 loop reads CASSEVFPGSSGYTI. DNA of the CDR3: TGTGCCAGCAGTGAAGTGTTCCCAGGGTCGAGTGGCTACACCATC.

Many counts were recorded for this clonotype. The chain recombines TRBV6-5 with TRBJ2-7, with a possible D match to TRBD2 (6 bases). The CDR3 spans 13 residues. Between the trimmed V and J ends, which lost 8 bases and 0 bases, there was a span of 11 bases. CDR1 is MNHEY, CDR2 SVGAGI, per germline. The CDR3 loop is CASRGLSSYEQYF. The CDR3 DNA sequence: TGTGCCAGCCGGGGACTTAGCTCCTACGAGCAGTACTTC.

This clonotype was recorded at least ten times. This chain uses TRBV5-1 with TRBJ2-7; D possibly corresponds to TRBD2 (6 bases). Trimming left V 0 bases short and J 1 base short, with 11 bases between. Germline CDR1 SGHRS, CDR2 YFSETQ. This CDR3 has 15 amino acids. CDR3 protein: CASSLGGTGSYEQYF. The DNA for the CDR3 is TGCGCCAGCAGCTTGGGCGGGACGGGTTCCTACGAGCAGTACTTC.

The rearrangement links TRBV2 to TRBJ1-1; 9 bases agree with TRBD1. The germline V gene encodes CDR1 SNHLY and CDR2 FYNNEI. After removal of 7 bases from V and 3 bases from J, the junction contained 12 bases not matched to a gene. The CDR3 spans 16 residues. CDR3 in amino acids: CASMGTGITKDTEAFF. CDR3 sequence (DNA): TGTGCCAGCATGGGGACAGGGATCACCAAGGACACTGAAGCTTTCTTT.